One and the same sample provided the 10 T cell receptor beta chains below, sequenced in a study of T cell responses to AZD1222 COVID-19 vaccine. Sequencing used immunoSEQ multiplex PCR; TCRdb keeps in-frame clones, though not all of them. The sample has 87,000 or so clones; about 89% are singletons. The sample was peripheral blood, taken on day 0 of AZD1222 vaccination. The receptors come from an adult in good health.

The genes are TRBV6-5 and TRBJ2-2, with D perhaps matching TRBD2 (5 bases). This CDR3 is built from 11 residues. Trimming shortened V by 7 bases and J by 7 bases, and 7 bases separated the two germline ends. Germline lookup yields CDR1 MNHEY and CDR2 SVGAGI. In nucleotides, the CDR3 is TGTGCCAGCAACGGGAACGGGGAGCTGTTTTTT. Protein sequence: CASNGNGELFF.

This chain uses TRBV10-3 with TRBJ2-6; D gene uncertain. The germline CDR1 and CDR2 sequences are ENHRY and SYGVKD. Trimming shortened V by 6 bases and J by 2 bases, and 11 bases separated the two germline ends. The CDR3 has 15 amino acids. CDR3 residues: CAIRLSQAGANVLTF. In nucleotides, the CDR3 is TGTGCCATCAGGCTATCTCAAGCTGGGGCCAACGTCCTGACTTTC.

The chain uses TRBV2 and TRBJ2-7; 8 positions match TRBD1. With 9 bases clipped from V and 3 bases from J, the junction kept 7 bases outside the gene matches. CDR1 is SNHLY, CDR2 FYNNEI, per germline. The CDR3 has 13 residues. The CDR3 here is CARGIQGGYEQYF. The DNA for the CDR3 is TGTGCCAGAGGAATACAGGGGGGCTACGAGCAGTACTTC.

V is TRBV18 and J is TRBJ1-4, with 7 nucleotides matching TRBD1. Per the germline V gene, CDR1 is KGHSH and CDR2 is LQKENI. This CDR3 comprises 16 residues. With 1 base clipped from V and 8 bases from J, the junction kept 10 bases outside the gene matches. DNA for the CDR3: TGTGCCAGCTCACCACGCCCCCAGACAGGGCAGGAAAAACTGTTTTTT. Its protein product is CASSPRPQTGQEKLFF.

This clone was picked up one time. The chain links TRBV11-2 to TRBJ1-1, with D possibly TRBD1 on 5 matching bases. Trimming took off 0 bases at V and 0 bases at J, with 14 bases between the two ends. The CDR3 loop spans 17 amino acids. Germline V CDR1 and CDR2: SGHAT, FQNNGV. The CDR3 DNA is TGTGCCAGCAGCTTAGATTTCGGGACCACTCTGAACACTGAAGCTTTCTTT. Amino acids: CASSLDFGTTLNTEAFF.

For this clone: This CDR3 is also generated by other DNA sequences in the sample. The V call is TRBV2, the J call TRBJ2-2; 7 bases map to TRBD2. V lost 7 bases and J lost 4; bases outside the gene matches: 6. Germline-derived CDR1 and CDR2 are SNHLY and FYNNEI. The CDR3 is made up of 14 amino acids. CDR3: CASIRRGGTGELFF. Here the CDR3 DNA reads TGTGCCAGCATTAGGCGCGGGGGCACCGGGGAGCTGTTTTTT.

The V and J genes are TRBV6-2 or TRBV6-3 and TRBJ1-5, with D tentatively TRBD1 (5 bases). Trimming removed 3 bases from V and 1 base from J, with 10 bases in between. The CDR3 consists of 15 residues. Looked up from germline, CDR1 is MNHEY and CDR2 is SVGEGT. The CDR3 region is CASSYSEGSNQPQHF. The CDR3 region has the DNA TGTGCCAGCAGTTATAGTGAGGGGAGCAATCAGCCCCAGCATTTT.

This chain joins TRBV3-1 (or the pseudogene TRBV3-2) and TRBJ1-3; possible D gene TRBD1, 5 bases. The CDR3 spans 15 residues. Germline V gives CDR1 LGHDT, CDR2 YNNKEL (reference sequence). Trimming removed 5 bases at V and 2 bases at J, with 13 bases between. In DNA form, the CDR3 reads TGTGCCAGCAGCGTCGGACATTACCCTGGAAACACCATATATTTT. It specifies CASSVGHYPGNTIYF.

This chain links TRBV30 with TRBJ1-3, with 10 bases aligning to TRBD1. Trimming at V came to 3 bases and at J to 6 bases, leaving 2 bases not matched to a gene. This CDR3 spans 13 amino acids. The V gene's germline CDR1 is GTSNPN and CDR2 SVGIG (reference sequence). For the CDR3, the DNA is TGTGCCTGGAGGGACAGGGGGGAAAACACCATATATTTT. This gives the protein CAWRDRGENTIYF.

The chain joins TRBV10-2 to TRBJ2-2; D is tentatively TRBD1 or TRBD2 (5 bases each). Trimming stripped 6 bases from V and 9 bases from J, with 20 bases between. The CDR3 spans 15 residues. The germline V gene has CDR1 WSHSY and CDR2 SAAADI. The CDR3 reads CASRAGTNAPRELFF. The DNA of the CDR3 is TGCGCCAGCAGGGCCGGGACCAATGCGCCCCGGGAGCTGTTTTTT.